This T cell receptor (beta chain) appears in the sequencing data of a study of cytomegalovirus exposure and HLA in healthy donors. Findings and caveats of the study: Reportedly, a later analysis found an Asian-associated ancestry cluster had fewer N-insertions than the roughly 700-donor mean. Within an earlier analysis, most TCR beta V segments proved productive either about 90% or about 30% of the time.

60 Vbeta and 13 Jbeta primers were used in PCR. Clones were sequenced by immunoSEQ multiplex PCR, and TCRdb holds only the in-frame ones, with some missing. The sample has some 100,000 clones, more than 65% seen once; the top ten hold 0.9% to 1.5%. The CDR3 sequence is 15 residues long. On this clone itself: Its antigen is unidentified.

This chain links TRBV21-1 with TRBJ1-6; the listed D gene, TRBD1, was not tested against the DNA. TRBV21-1 is a documented pseudogene. The receptor was isolated from a woman under 30 in good health and CMV-seronegative. The source material was PBMCs. The CDR3 loop reads CASSKGGQFNSPLHF. The DNA for the CDR3 is TGTGCCAGCAGCAAAGGGGGACAGTTTAATTCACCCCTCCACTTT.